The T cell receptor beta chain under discussion was sequenced for a study of cytomegalovirus exposure and HLA in healthy donors. A word on this clone: What it binds is unknown.

Germline V gene lookup returns CDR1 SGHAT and CDR2 FQNNGV. Losses at the gene ends were 5 bases for V and 7 bases for J; bases not matched to a gene: 17. The CDR3 has 17 residues. The primer mix had 60 Vbeta and 13 Jbeta primers. Libraries were prepared by immunoSEQ multiplex PCR; TCRdb keeps only in-frame clonotypes and omits some of them. The sample gives about 140,000 clones, approximately 80% of which show up once; roughly 2.7% is in the top ten. General study results and limits: Segments of the TCR beta V type were, in most cases, productive about 87% or about 30% of the time in an earlier analysis. The classifier was said to identify cytomegalovirus status with high specificity and sensitivity. In a later analysis, HLA-associated beta chains showed higher expansion and lower generation probabilities than comparable chains.

Specimen: PBMCs. The receptor was derived from a boy aged 2 to 10 in good health and CMV-seronegative. This rearrangement joins TRBV11-2 to TRBJ2-7; 10 nucleotides line up with TRBD2. The CDR3 sequence is CASSLLGWASGRREQYF. In nucleotides, the CDR3 is TGTGCCAGCAGCCTCCTAGGGTGGGCTAGCGGGAGAAGGGAGCAGTACTTC.